What follows describes a single T cell receptor beta chain. What antigen it recognizes has not been identified. Per-base qualities were not stored, and no clone one base away is much larger. This record belongs to a study of blood T cell repertoires in COVID-19 (dated by TCRdb to 2020 to 2021). General notes on the study: Samples from collaborators originated in the United States, Italy and Spain and spanned both the acute and convalescent phases of COVID-19. A freely available public database, intended as a resource for researchers studying the immune response to SARS-CoV-2, is where the repertoires were released. The prospective study material was composed of cDNA or gDNA derived from T cells, B-cell-depleted T cells, or PBMCs. Where HLA class I and class II types were available, the types were taken from metadata supplied by the sample provider, not from assay-based typing. Nearly every sample came with metadata listing a de-identified subject ID, COVID-19 status, age in years and sex. Subjects who had been exposed to COVID-19, were actively infected with it, or had recovered from it provided the deeply sampled blood TCRbeta repertoires that made up the dataset. Samples were obtained from the ongoing ImmuneRACE study (first 160 participants) and from 1,254 subjects provided by 6 global collaborators. General findings and caveats noted by the study authors: How much clinical and demographic metadata was included differed by source and by participant, and the metadata was provided uncurated.

Another Seattle source contributed samples from volunteer blood donors who had recovered from COVID-19. Whole blood was collected in K2EDTA tubes by collaborating institutions according to the institutions' own protocols. For TCRbeta analysis, collaborators shipped samples as frozen whole blood, isolated PBMCs, or DNA extracted from either of those sample types. TCRbeta CDR3 regions were amplified from genomic DNA using the immunoSEQ Assay, a bias-controlled multiplex PCR. For the original study's pipeline: The number of nucleated cells in each sample was estimated by amplification of reference gene primers within the assay. To quantify the absolute abundance of each unique TCRbeta CDR3 rearrangement, sequence reads were collapsed and filtered. Productive Simpson clonality was computed per sample as the square root of Simpson's diversity index over productive rearrangements. TCRdb re-hosts the immuneACCESS table, in-frame sequences only. Its copies lack some clones; in the studies checked, an unresolved V gene accounts for under half of them, and the cause for the rest is not known. That table gives V, J and clone size, and the DNA gave D and trimming. The sample table contains about 260,000 clones; only one count was recorded for around 90% of them. Roughly 3.9% of the sample is in the top ten clones.

The V end gives up 2 bases and the J end 6 bases, leaving 7 bases in the junction not matched to a gene. As encoded in the germline V gene, CDR1 is MNHEY while CDR2 is SVGAGI. Counted from cysteine to phenylalanine, this CDR3 has 15 amino acids. Only the CDR3 region is kept as DNA, spanning 45 bases read in frame from base 1. Sequenced material: peripheral blood. The sequence was collected from a man between 60 and 75 years old who had recovered from COVID-19. The chain joins TRBV6-5 to TRBJ2-7, with 10 middle bases fitting TRBD2. The DNA sequence follows: TGTGCCAGCAGTTACGGAACTAGCGGGGCCGGCGAGCAGTACTTC. Its protein product is CASSYGTSGAGEQYF.